Listed below are T cell receptor beta chains from one sample, sequenced in a study of identical twins. MiXCR, run by TCRdb on the 5' RACE reads, gives a single entry per CDR3 protein. Of about 210,000 distinct CDR3 sequences listed, less than 10% are singletons. Sequencing was done on a sample of memory (CD45RO+) T cells sorted from blood. Every receptor here comes from a woman between 18 and 29 years old in good health. The CDR3 runs from the conserved cysteine through the conserved F or W. The D gene is left open where the match is weak. Part of the rows lack a size; the others show once, few, many or a class for expanded clones.

d_call	v_call	j_call	clone_size	cdr3_aa	cdr3_nt
-	TRBV20-1	TRBJ2-6	few	CSARRFSGANVLTF	TGCAGTGCTAGACGGTTCTCTGGGGCCAACGTCCTGACTTTC
TRBD2	TRBV18	TRBJ2-1	many	CASSPPNSLTSGRQNEQFF	TGTGCCAGCTCACCACCAAATTCTCTTACTAGCGGGAGGCAGAATGAGCAGTTCTTC
-	TRBV12-3/TRBV12-4	TRBJ1-2	-	CASSFGSYGYTF	TGTGCCAGCAGTTTCGGGAGCTATGGCTACACCTTC
-	TRBV7-2	TRBJ2-3	few	CASSLDRFWGDTQYF	TGTGCCAGCAGCTTAGATAGGTTTTGGGGAGATACGCAGTATTTT
-	TRBV27	TRBJ1-6	few	CASSLGPQPNSPLHF	TGTGCCAGCAGTTTAGGGCCGCAGCCGAACTCACCCCTCCACTTT
-	TRBV5-1	TRBJ1-6	-	CASSFDRMNSPLHF	TGCGCCAGCAGCTTTGACAGGATGAATTCACCCCTCCACTTT
TRBD2	TRBV29-1	TRBJ2-5	-	CSVSTSGSGETQYF	TGCAGCGTTTCGACTAGCGGGAGTGGGGAGACCCAGTACTTC
TRBD1	TRBV5-6	TRBJ1-6	-	CASSSNPGQGNSPLHF	TGTGCCAGCAGCTCTAACCCGGGACAGGGGAATTCACCCCTCCACTTT
TRBD1	TRBV6-1	TRBJ1-6	few	CASTQGQGDSPLHF	TGTGCCAGCACCCAGGGACAGGGGGATTCACCCCTCCACTTT
-	TRBV7-2	TRBJ2-7	-	CASSSDTGAYEQYF	TGTGCCAGCAGCTCTGACACCGGGGCTTACGAGCAGTACTTC
TRBD2	TRBV6-1	TRBJ2-1	-	CASRPLTGTSGGNYNEQFF	TGTGCCAGCAGACCCCTGACCGGGACTAGCGGGGGGAACTACAATGAGCAGTTCTTC
-	TRBV7-9	TRBJ1-1	few	CASIDTAEAFF	TGTGCCAGCATAGACACTGCTGAAGCTTTCTTT
-	TRBV2	TRBJ2-7	-	CASSEEGINYEQYF	TGTGCCAGCAGTGAGGAGGGGATTAACTACGAGCAGTACTTC
-	TRBV12-3/TRBV12-4	TRBJ1-2	many	CASSATSGRYGYTF	TGTGCCAGCAGCGCTACTTCCGGACGCTATGGCTACACCTTC
TRBD2	TRBV6-1	TRBJ2-7	-	CASSSLSGWSSYEQYF	TGTGCCAGCAGTAGCCTTAGCGGGTGGTCCTCCTACGAGCAGTACTTC
TRBD2	TRBV20-1	TRBJ2-1	-	CSARGFGAGAGNEQFF	TGCAGTGCTAGAGGTTTCGGAGCGGGGGCCGGGAATGAGCAGTTCTTC
-	TRBV27	TRBJ2-3	-	CASSKIGQPADTQYF	TGTGCCAGCAGTAAAATAGGACAGCCGGCAGATACGCAGTATTTT
-	TRBV5-1	TRBJ2-5	few	CASSSTQVETQYF	TGCGCCAGCAGCTCAACCCAGGTGGAGACCCAGTACTTC
-	TRBV6-1	TRBJ1-2	few	CASRKAPGADYGYTF	TGTGCCAGCAGAAAGGCCCCGGGGGCCGACTATGGCTACACCTTC
-	TRBV19	TRBJ2-2	few	CASSILVLTGELFF	TGTGCCAGTAGTATCCTAGTTCTCACCGGGGAGCTGTTTTTT
-	TRBV21-1	TRBJ2-6	-	CASSKLPPSGANVLTF	TGTGCCAGCAGCAAACTACCGCCATCCGGGGCCAACGTCCTGACTTTC
-	TRBV14	TRBJ2-7	-	CASSQGAGTSYEQYF	TGTGCCAGCAGCCAAGGGGCAGGGACATCCTACGAGCAGTACTTC
-	TRBV13	TRBJ2-7	-	CASSLVGQMGDEQYF	TGTGCCAGCAGCTTAGTGGGGCAGATGGGCGACGAGCAGTACTTC
-	TRBV3-1	TRBJ2-1	-	CASSQDLEDRNEQFF	TGTGCCAGCAGCCAAGATCTTGAGGATAGGAATGAGCAGTTCTTC
-	TRBV5-1	TRBJ2-7	-	CASSMDRGLRGQYF	TGCGCCAGCAGCATGGACAGAGGTCTACGAGGGCAGTACTTC
-	TRBV5-5	TRBJ1-5	few	CASSLGRENQPQHF	TGTGCCAGCAGCTTGGGCAGAGAGAATCAGCCCCAGCATTTT
-	TRBV5-6	TRBJ1-1	few	CASSFGTHNTEAFF	TGTGCCAGCAGCTTCGGGACCCACAACACTGAAGCTTTCTTT
-	TRBV20-1	TRBJ2-7	many	CSATDGRYEQYF	TGCAGTGCTACCGACGGCAGATACGAGCAGTACTTC
TRBD2	TRBV9	TRBJ2-3	many	CASSPDWGGTDTQYF	TGTGCCAGCAGCCCCGACTGGGGGGGAACAGATACGCAGTATTTT
-	TRBV27	TRBJ2-1	-	CASRTGTGGNEQFF	TGTGCCAGCAGAACCGGGACCGGGGGCAATGAGCAGTTCTTC
-	TRBV7-9	TRBJ2-3	many	CASSPLIDTDTQYF	TGTGCCAGCAGCCCTCTCATAGACACAGATACGCAGTATTTT
-	TRBV7-8	TRBJ2-7	-	CASSLAGLTYEQYF	TGTGCCAGCAGCTTAGCCGGGTTAACCTACGAGCAGTACTTC
-	TRBV7-2	TRBJ1-1	many	CASSLAHGWAFF	TGTGCCAGCAGCTTAGCGCATGGCTGGGCTTTCTTT
TRBD1	TRBV7-6	TRBJ2-7	few	CASSARGRSEQYF	TGTGCCAGCAGCGCCAGGGGGCGAAGCGAGCAGTACTTC
-	TRBV20-1	TRBJ2-7	many	CSARGQLYEQYF	TGCAGTGCTAGAGGGCAGTTATACGAGCAGTACTTC
-	TRBV20-1	TRBJ1-3	few	CSAKESGASGNTIYF	TGCAGTGCTAAAGAATCAGGGGCCTCTGGAAACACCATATATTTT
TRBD2	TRBV7-9	TRBJ2-1	-	CASGRADNEQFF	TGTGCCAGCGGGAGGGCCGACAATGAGCAGTTCTTC
-	TRBV4-1	TRBJ1-1	many	CASSLGWVNTEAFF	TGCGCCAGCAGCCTCGGGTGGGTGAACACTGAAGCTTTCTTT
TRBD2	TRBV20-1	TRBJ2-7	many	CSAKASLAGGAYEQYF	TGCAGTGCGAAAGCTTCCTTAGCGGGGGGTGCCTACGAGCAGTACTTC
-	TRBV12-3/TRBV12-4	TRBJ2-7	many	CASSLRTASGEQYF	TGTGCCAGCAGTTTAAGGACAGCTTCAGGGGAGCAGTACTTC
-	TRBV7-6	TRBJ2-3	few	CASSPHRGTDTQYF	TGTGCCAGCAGCCCCCATCGAGGAACAGATACGCAGTATTTT
TRBD2	TRBV5-1	TRBJ2-7	many	CASSSGLAGGMYEQYF	TGCGCCAGCAGCTCGGGACTAGCGGGAGGGATGTACGAGCAGTACTTC
-	TRBV28	TRBJ2-5	-	CASSPAGSTKETQYF	TGTGCCAGCAGTCCGGCGGGATCAACGAAAGAGACCCAGTACTTC
TRBD1	TRBV27	TRBJ1-1	-	CASSLLKTGTESTEAFF	TGTGCCAGCAGTTTATTAAAGACCGGGACAGAGAGCACTGAAGCTTTCTTT
-	TRBV7-8	TRBJ1-1	many	CASSWGGTSEAFF	TGTGCCAGCAGCTGGGGCGGGACATCAGAAGCTTTCTTT